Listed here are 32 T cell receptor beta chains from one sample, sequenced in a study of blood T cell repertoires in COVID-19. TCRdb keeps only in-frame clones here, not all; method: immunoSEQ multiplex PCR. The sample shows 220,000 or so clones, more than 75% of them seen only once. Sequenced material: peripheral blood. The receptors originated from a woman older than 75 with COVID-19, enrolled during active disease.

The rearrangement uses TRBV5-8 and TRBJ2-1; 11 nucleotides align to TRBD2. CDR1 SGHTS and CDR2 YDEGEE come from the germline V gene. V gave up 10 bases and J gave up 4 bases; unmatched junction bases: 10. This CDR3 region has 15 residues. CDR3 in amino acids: CAGQKGTSGYNEQFF. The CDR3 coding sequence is TGTGCCGGGCAAAAGGGGACTAGCGGTTACAATGAGCAGTTCTTC.

CDR3 region: CASSWTTAAYEQYF. In nucleotides, the CDR3 is TGCGCCAGCAGCTGGACAACCGCCGCTTACGAGCAGTACTTC. The V and J genes are TRBV5-1 and TRBJ2-7; D possibly corresponds to TRBD1 (5 bases). Germline loops: CDR1 SGHRS, CDR2 YFSETQ. There are 14 residues in the CDR3. V was trimmed by 3 bases and J by 4 bases, leaving 14 bases between them.

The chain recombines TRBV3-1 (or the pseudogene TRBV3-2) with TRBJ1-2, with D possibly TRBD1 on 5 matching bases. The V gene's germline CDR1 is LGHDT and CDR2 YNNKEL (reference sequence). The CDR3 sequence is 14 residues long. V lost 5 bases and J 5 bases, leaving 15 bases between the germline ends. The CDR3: CASSFTGLSYGYTF. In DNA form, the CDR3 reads TGTGCCAGCAGCTTTACGGGACTCTCGTATGGCTACACCTTC.

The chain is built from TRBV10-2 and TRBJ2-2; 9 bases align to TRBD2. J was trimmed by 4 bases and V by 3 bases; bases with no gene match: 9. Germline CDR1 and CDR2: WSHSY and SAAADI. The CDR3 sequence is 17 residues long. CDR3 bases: TGCGCCAGCAGTGACGCTAGCGGGGCGGACCGCACCGGGGAGCTGTTTTTT. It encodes CASSDASGADRTGELFF.

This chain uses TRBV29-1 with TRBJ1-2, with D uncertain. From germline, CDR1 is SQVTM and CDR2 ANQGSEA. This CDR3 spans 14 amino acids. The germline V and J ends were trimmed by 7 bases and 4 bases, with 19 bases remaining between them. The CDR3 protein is CSDVGGLRTYGYTF. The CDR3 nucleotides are TGCAGCGATGTGGGCGGACTCAGGACCTATGGCTACACCTTC.

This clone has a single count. CDR3: CASSLVRGFTGELFF. CDR3 coding DNA: TGTGCCAGCAGCTTAGTCCGGGGTTTCACCGGGGAGCTGTTTTTT. This chain connects TRBV7-9 to TRBJ2-2, with D perhaps TRBD2 (5 bases). The ends were cut back, 1 base at V and 4 bases at J, with 10 bases in the middle. The germline V gene has CDR1 SEHNR and CDR2 FQNEAQ (reference sequence). This CDR3 contains 15 residues.

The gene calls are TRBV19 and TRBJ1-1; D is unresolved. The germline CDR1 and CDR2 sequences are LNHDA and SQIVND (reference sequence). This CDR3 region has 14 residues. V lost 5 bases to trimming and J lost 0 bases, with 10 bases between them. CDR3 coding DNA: TGTGCCAGTAGTCTCCAGGCAATGAACACTGAAGCTTTCTTT. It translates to CASSLQAMNTEAFF.

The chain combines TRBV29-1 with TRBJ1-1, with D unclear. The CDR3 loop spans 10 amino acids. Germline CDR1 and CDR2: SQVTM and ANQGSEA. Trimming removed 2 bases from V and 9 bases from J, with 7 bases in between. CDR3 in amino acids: CSVETVKAFF. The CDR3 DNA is TGCAGCGTTGAAACAGTGAAAGCTTTCTTT.

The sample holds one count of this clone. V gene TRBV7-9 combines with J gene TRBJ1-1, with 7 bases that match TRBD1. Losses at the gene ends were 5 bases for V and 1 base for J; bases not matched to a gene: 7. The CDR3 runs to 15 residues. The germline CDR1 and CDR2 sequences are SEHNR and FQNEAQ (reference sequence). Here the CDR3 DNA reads TGTGCCAGCAGCCGCACACAGGGGCCGAACACTGAAGCTTTCTTT. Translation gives CASSRTQGPNTEAFF.

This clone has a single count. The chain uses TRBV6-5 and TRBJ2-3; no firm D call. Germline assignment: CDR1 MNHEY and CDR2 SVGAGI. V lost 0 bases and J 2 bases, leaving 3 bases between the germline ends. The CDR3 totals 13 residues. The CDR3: CASSYSHTDTQYF. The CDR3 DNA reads TGTGCCAGCAGTTACTCACACACAGATACGCAGTATTTT.

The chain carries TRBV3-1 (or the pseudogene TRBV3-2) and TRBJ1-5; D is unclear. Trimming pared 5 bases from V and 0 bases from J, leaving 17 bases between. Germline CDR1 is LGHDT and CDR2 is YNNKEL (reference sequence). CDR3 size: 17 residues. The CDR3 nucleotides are TGTGCCAGCAGCGGACTTAGGGTCCCCCTTAGCAATCAGCCCCAGCATTTT. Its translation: CASSGLRVPLSNQPQHF.

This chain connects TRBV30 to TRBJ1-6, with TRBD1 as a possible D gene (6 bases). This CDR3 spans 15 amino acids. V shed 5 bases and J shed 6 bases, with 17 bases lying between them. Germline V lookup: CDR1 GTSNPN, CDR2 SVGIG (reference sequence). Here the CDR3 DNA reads TGTGCCTGGTCAGGAGGAGCAGGGGTTAATTCACCCCTCCACTTT. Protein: CAWSGGAGVNSPLHF. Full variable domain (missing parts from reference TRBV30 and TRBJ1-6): SQTIHQWPATLVQPVGSPLSLECTVEGTSNPNLYWYRQAAGRGLQLLFYSVGIGQISSEVPQNLSASRPQDRQFILSSKKLLLSDSGFYLCAWSGGAGVNSPLHFGNGTRLTVT.

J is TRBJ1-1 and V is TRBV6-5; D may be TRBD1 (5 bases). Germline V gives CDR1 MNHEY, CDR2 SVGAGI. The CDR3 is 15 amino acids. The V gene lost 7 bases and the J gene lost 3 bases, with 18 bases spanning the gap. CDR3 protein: CASTPRRGWDTEAFF. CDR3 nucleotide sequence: TGTGCCAGCACCCCGCGGCGGGGGTGGGACACTGAAGCTTTCTTT.

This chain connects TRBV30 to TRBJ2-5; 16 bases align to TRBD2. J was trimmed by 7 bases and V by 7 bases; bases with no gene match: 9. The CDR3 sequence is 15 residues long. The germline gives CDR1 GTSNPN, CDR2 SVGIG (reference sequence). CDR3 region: CASSGTSGGAGTQYF. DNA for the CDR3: TGTGCCTCCTCCGGGACTAGCGGGGGGGCCGGGACCCAGTACTTC.

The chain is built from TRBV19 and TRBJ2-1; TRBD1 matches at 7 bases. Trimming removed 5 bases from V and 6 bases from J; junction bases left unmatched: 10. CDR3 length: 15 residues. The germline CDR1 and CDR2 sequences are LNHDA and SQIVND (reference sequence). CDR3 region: CASSLRGGPGNEQFF. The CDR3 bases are TGTGCCAGTAGTTTGAGAGGGGGCCCAGGCAATGAGCAGTTCTTC.

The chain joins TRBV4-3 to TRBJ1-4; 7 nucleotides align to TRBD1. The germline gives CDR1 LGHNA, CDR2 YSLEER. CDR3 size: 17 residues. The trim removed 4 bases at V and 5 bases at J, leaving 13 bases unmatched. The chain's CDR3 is CASSPGLGAGGNEKLFF. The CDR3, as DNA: TGCGCCAGCAGCCCCGGCCTTGGAGCAGGGGGGAATGAAAAACTGTTTTTT.

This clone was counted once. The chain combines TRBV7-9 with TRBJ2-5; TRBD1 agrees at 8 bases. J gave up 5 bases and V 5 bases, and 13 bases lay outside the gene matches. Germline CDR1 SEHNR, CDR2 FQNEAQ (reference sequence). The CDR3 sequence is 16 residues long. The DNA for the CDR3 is TGTGCCAGCAGCCTCGGACAGGGAACGTCGCGGGAGACCCAGTACTTC. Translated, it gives CASSLGQGTSRETQYF.

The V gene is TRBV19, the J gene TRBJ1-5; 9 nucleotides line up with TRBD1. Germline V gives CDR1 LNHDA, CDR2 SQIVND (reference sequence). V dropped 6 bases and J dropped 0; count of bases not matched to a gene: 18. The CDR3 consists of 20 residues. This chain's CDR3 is CASREGSGQGLLYSNQPQHF. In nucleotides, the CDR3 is TGTGCCAGTAGAGAGGGCTCGGGACAGGGCCTGCTTTATAGCAATCAGCCCCAGCATTTT.

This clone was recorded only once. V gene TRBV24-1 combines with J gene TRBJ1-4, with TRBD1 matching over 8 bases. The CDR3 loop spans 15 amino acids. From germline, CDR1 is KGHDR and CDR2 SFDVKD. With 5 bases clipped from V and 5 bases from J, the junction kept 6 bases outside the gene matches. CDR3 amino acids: CATSGGGQVNEKLFF. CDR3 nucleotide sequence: TGTGCCACCAGTGGAGGGGGACAGGTGAATGAAAAACTGTTTTTT.

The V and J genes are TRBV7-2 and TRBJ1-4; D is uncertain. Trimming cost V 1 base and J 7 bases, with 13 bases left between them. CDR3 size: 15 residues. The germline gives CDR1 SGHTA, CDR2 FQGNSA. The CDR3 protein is CASSLGRQEFEKLFF. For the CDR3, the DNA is TGTGCCAGCAGCTTAGGGAGGCAGGAGTTTGAAAAACTGTTTTTT.

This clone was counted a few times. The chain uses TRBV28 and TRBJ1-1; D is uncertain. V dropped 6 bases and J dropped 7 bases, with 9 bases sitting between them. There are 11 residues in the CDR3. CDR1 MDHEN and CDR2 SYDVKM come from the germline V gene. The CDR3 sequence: CASSYSFEAFF. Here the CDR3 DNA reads TGTGCCAGCAGCTACAGCTTTGAAGCTTTCTTT.

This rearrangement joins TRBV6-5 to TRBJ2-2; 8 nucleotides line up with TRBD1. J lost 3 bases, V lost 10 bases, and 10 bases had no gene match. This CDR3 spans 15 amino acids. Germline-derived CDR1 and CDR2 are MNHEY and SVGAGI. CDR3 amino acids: CATKVGQGDTGELFF. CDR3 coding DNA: TGTGCCACAAAAGTCGGACAGGGAGACACCGGGGAGCTGTTTTTT.

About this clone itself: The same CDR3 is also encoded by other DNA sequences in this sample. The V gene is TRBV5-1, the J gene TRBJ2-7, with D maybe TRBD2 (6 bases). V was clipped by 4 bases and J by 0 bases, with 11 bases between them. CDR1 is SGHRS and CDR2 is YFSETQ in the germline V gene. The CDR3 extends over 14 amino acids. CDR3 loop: CASSLSGSSYEQYF. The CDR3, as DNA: TGCGCCAGCAGCCTTAGCGGTAGCTCCTACGAGCAGTACTTC.

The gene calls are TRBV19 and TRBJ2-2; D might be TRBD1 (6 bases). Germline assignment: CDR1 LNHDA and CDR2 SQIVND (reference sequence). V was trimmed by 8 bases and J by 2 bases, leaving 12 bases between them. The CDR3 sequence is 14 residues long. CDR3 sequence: CASYGTHNTGELFF. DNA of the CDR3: TGTGCCAGTTACGGGACACACAACACCGGGGAGCTGTTTTTT.

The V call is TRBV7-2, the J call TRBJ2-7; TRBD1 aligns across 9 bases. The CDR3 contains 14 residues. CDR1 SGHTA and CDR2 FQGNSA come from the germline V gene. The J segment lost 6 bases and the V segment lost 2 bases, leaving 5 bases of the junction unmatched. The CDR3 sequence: CASSLMGQGGEQYF. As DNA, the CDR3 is TGTGCCAGCAGCTTAATGGGACAGGGTGGCGAGCAGTACTTC. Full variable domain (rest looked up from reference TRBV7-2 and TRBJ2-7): GAGVSQSPSNKVTEKGKDVELRCDPISGHTALYWYRQSLGQGLEFLIYFQGNSAPDKSGLPSDRFSAERTGGSVSTLTIQRTQQEDSAVYLCASSLMGQGGEQYFGPGTRLTVT.

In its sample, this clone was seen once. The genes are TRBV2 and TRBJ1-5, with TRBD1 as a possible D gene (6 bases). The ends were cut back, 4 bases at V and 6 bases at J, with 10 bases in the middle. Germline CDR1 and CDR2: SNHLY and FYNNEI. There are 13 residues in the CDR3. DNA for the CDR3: TGTGCCAGCAGTGTGGCAGGGGTTCAGCCCCAGCATTTT. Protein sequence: CASSVAGVQPQHF.

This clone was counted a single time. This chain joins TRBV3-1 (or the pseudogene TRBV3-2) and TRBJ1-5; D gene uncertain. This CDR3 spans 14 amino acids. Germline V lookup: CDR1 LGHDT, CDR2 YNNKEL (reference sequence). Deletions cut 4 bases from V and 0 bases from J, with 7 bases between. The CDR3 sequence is CASSLQNSNQPQHF. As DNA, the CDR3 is TGTGCCAGCAGCCTTCAGAATAGCAATCAGCCCCAGCATTTT.

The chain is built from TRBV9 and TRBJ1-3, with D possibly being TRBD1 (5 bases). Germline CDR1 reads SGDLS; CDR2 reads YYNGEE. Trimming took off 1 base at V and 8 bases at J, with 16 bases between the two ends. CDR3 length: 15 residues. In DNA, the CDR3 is TGTGCCAGCAGCGTACGGGAGGGACGATCCCACACCATATATTTT. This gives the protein CASSVREGRSHTIYF.

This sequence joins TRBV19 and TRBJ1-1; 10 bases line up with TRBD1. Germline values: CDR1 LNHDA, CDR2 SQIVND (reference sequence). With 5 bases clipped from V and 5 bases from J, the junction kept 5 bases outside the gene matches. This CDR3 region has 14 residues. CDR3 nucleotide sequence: TGTGCCAGTAGTGCCCGGGACAGGGGAACTGAAGCTTTCTTT. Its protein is CASSARDRGTEAFF.

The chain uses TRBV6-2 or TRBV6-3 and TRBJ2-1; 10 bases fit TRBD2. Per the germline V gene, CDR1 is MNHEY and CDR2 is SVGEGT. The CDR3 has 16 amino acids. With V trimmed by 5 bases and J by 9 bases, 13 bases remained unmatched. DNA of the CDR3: TGTGCCAGCAGTCGCCTTCGACTAGCGGGCAGTGCTGAGCAGTTCTTC. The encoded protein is CASSRLRLAGSAEQFF.

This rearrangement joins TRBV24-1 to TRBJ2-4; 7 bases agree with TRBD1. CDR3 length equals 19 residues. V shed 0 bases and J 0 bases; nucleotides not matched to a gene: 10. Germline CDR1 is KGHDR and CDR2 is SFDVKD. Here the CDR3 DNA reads TGTGCCACCAGTGATTTGGTTCGACAGGGAATTATAGCCAAAAACATTCAGTACTTC. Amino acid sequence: CATSDLVRQGIIAKNIQYF.

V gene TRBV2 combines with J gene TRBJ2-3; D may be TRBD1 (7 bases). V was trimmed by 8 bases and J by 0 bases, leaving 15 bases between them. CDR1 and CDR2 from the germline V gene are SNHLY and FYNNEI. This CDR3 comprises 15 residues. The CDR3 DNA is TGTGCCAGCCTAAGCTCAGGGGGGAGCACAGATACGCAGTATTTT. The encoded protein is CASLSSGGSTDTQYF.